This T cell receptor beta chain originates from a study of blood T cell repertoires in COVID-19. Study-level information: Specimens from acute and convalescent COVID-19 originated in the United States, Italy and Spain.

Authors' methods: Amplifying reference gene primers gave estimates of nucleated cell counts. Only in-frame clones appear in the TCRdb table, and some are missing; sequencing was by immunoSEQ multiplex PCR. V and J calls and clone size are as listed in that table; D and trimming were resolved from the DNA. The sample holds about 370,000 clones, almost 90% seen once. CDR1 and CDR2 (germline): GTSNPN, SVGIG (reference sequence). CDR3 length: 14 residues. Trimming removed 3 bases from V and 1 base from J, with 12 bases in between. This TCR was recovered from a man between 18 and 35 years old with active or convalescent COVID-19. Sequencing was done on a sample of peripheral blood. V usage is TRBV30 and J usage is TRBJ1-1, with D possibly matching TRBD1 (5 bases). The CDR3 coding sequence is TGTGCCTGGAGCTTAGACAGAAAGAACACTGAAGCTTTCTTT. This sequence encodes CAWSLDRKNTEAFF.